The 3 T cell receptor beta chains below come from one sample, sequenced in a study of Graves' ophthalmopathy and Graves' hyperthyroidism. As the template, RNA transcripts were used to amplify TCR beta CDR3 regions. Amplification began with first-round RT-PCR using HTBI primers, then second-round multiplex PCR was performed. TCRdb itself ran the multiplex PCR reads through MiXCR, one entry per CDR3 protein. The table shows hundreds of thousands of distinct CDR3 sequences, with 20% to 25% occurring only once. Specimen: peripheral blood. The receptors come from a woman aged 45-60 years with Graves' ophthalmopathy.

Many counts were recorded for this clonotype. The chain employs TRBV27 and TRBJ2-7; D remains unclear. With 7 bases removed from V and 9 bases from J, the gap between germline ends came to 16 bases. This CDR3 spans 12 amino acids. CDR1 is MNHEY and CDR2 is SMNVEV in the germline V gene (reference sequence). The CDR3 protein is CASMGSGPWQYF. DNA of the CDR3: TGTGCCAGCATGGGTTCCGGGCCTTGGCAGTACTTC.

The table lists this clonotype with many counts. J is TRBJ2-7 and V is TRBV9; 11 positions match TRBD2. The J segment lost 3 bases and the V segment lost 0 bases, leaving 2 bases of the junction unmatched. The length of the CDR3 is 15 residues. The germline V gene encodes CDR1 SGDLS and CDR2 YYNGEE. The CDR3, as DNA: TGTGCCAGCAGCGTAGCTAGCGGGGGGTTCTACGAGCAGTACTTC. This sequence encodes CASSVASGGFYEQYF.

The sample holds many counts of this clonotype. The chain carries TRBV6-5 and TRBJ2-7, with TRBD2 matching over 7 bases. The length of the CDR3 is 15 residues. V dropped 0 bases and J dropped 3; count of bases not matched to a gene: 5. Per germline, CDR1 MNHEY and CDR2 SVGAGI. CDR3 nucleotides: TGTGCCAGCAGTTACTCGAAAGTAGCGGGCTACGAGCAGTACTTC. Amino acid sequence: CASSYSKVAGYEQYF.